Sequencing of this TCR beta chain was carried out in a study of quantifying T cell responses using KT2 cells. Background on the study: Reverse transcription used primers in the TCR alpha and beta constant regions. Under optimum conditions, T4 ligation efficiency was estimated at more than 8.5%.

The sample is PBMC spiked with counted cells of clone KT2. Fixed numbers of PBMC received varying amounts of KT2 cells. CDR3 length: 14 amino acids. The V end lost 0 bases, the J end lost 3 bases, and 5 bases lay between the germline ends. Germline values: CDR1 KGHSH, CDR2 LQKENI. The cDNA 3' end received a ligated oligonucleotide with a UMI. An equimolar mix of RC1.1 and RC1.2 primed the beta chain across TRBC1 and TRBC2. TCRdb re-derived calls from the UMI-ligation and nested PCR reads in MiXCR, one entry per CDR3 protein. The top ten clones hold about 9.5% of a sample with over 55,000 distinct CDR3 sequences, more than 9% of them seen once. This clonotype has ten or more counts.

Sequencing was done on a sample of PBMCs spiked with cells of the T cell clone KT2. The sequence came from a human donor. The chain carries TRBV18 and TRBJ2-2; D is ambiguous. CDR3 sequence: CASSPPVYTGELFF. The CDR3 DNA follows: TGTGCCAGCTCACCACCGGTATACACCGGGGAGCTGTTTTTT. The whole variable domain, remainder taken from reference TRBV18 and TRBJ2-2, is NAGVMQNPRHLVRRRGQEARLRCSPMKGHSHVYWYRQLPEEGLKFMVYLQKENIIDESGMPKERFSAEFPKEGPSILRIQQVVRGDSAAYFCASSPPVYTGELFFGEGSRLTVL.